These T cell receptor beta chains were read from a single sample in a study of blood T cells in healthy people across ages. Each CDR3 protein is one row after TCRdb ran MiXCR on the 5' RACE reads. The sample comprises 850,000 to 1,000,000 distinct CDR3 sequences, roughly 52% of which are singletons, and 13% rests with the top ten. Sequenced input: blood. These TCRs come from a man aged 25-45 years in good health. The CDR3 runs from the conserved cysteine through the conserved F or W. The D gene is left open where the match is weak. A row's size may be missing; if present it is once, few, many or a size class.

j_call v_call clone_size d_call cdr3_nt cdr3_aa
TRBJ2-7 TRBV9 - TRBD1 TGTGCCAGCAGCGTAGCTCAGGGGGCAATAGACGAGCAGTACTTC CASSVAQGAIDEQYF
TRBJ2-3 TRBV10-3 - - TGTGCCATCAGTAATACAGGAACCTCAGATACGCAGTATTTT CAISNTGTSDTQYF
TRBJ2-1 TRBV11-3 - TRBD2 TGTGCCAGCAGCTTAGAAGGGACTATCCCCAATGAGCAGTTCTTC CASSLEGTIPNEQFF
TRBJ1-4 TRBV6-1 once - TGTGCCAGCACTGCCCAAAAAGATGAAAAACTGTTTTTT CASTAQKDEKLFF
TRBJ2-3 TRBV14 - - TGTGCCAGCAGCAGCTTCAGCTCTAGCACAGATACGCAGTATTTT CASSSFSSSTDTQYF
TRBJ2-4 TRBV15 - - TGTGCCACCAGCGACGAAACCAAAAACATTCAGTACTTC CATSDETKNIQYF
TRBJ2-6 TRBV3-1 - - TGTGCCAGCAAGAATATCTCTGGGGCCAACGTCCTGACTTTC CASKNISGANVLTF
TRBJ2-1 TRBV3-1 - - TGTGCCAGCAGCCAAGAAGGATACTACGGCATCTACAATGAGCAGTTCTTC CASSQEGYYGIYNEQFF
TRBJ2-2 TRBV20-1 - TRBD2 TGCAGTGCTAGTTCACGTCGGACTAGAGGCACCGGGGAGCTGTTTTTT CSASSRRTRGTGELFF
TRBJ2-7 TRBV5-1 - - TGCGCCAGCAGCCCGAAGGACTCCTACGAGCAGTACTTC CASSPKDSYEQYF
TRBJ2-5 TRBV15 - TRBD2 TGTGCCACCGCAGCGGGACAAGAGACCCAGTACTTC CATAAGQETQYF
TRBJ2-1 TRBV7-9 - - TGTGCCAGCAGCTTCGACACAGGGTACAATGAGCAGTTCTTC CASSFDTGYNEQFF
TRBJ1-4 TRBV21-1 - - TGTGCCAGCAGCAAAGGCCAGGACAGAGAAAATGAAAAACTGTTTTTT CASSKGQDRENEKLFF
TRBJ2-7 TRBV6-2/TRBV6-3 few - TGTGCCAGCAGTTACGGTACTAGCCAGACCTACGAGCAGTACTTC CASSYGTSQTYEQYF
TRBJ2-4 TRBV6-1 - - TGTGCCAGCAGCGATAGTGTAAGGGCTCAGTACTTC CASSDSVRAQYF
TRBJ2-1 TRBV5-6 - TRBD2 TGTGCCAGCAGCTTGGCCGGTCTAGCGGGGGGAAACAATGAGCAGTTCTTC CASSLAGLAGGNNEQFF
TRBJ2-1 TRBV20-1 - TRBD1 TGCAGTGTGCCCCCGACAGGGACGAACTCCTACAATGAGCAGTTCTTC CSVPPTGTNSYNEQFF
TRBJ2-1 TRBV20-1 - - TGCAGTGCGCGAACCGGGACTGCTCGGACCAATGAGCAGTTCTTC CSARTGTARTNEQFF
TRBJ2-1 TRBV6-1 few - TGTGCCAGCAGTGATCCGACGGGACCTTACAATGAGCAGTTCTTC CASSDPTGPYNEQFF
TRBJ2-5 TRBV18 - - TGTGCCAGCTTCAGAAGGCAAGAGACCCAGTACTTC CASFRRQETQYF
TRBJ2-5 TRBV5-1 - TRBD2 TGCGCCAGCAGCCAAGCACAGGGAGGACTAGCGGACAATGAGCAGTACTTC CASSQAQGGLADNEQYF
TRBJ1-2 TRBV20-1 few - TGCAGTGCTAGAGCGGGCGGGGCTAACTATGGCTACACCTTC CSARAGGANYGYTF
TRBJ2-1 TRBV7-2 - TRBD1 TGTGCCAGCAGCCTAACTCGACAGGGCCCCTACAATGAGCAGTTCTTC CASSLTRQGPYNEQFF
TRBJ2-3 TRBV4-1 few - TGCGCCAGCAGCCATCTAGGGGATACGCAGTATTTT CASSHLGDTQYF
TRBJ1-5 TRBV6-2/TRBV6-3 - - TGTGCCAGCAGTGGAAAGGAAGCAAAGCCCCAGCATTTT CASSGKEAKPQHF
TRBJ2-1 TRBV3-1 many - TGTGCCAGCAGCCGGTCCGATGAGCAGTTCTTC CASSRSDEQFF
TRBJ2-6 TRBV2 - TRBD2 TGTGCCAGCAGGTCGGGACTAGCAACGTCTGGGGCCAACGTCCTGACTTTC CASRSGLATSGANVLTF
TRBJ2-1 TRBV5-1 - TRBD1 TGCGCCAGCAGCAATCCGGGACAGTCCTACAATGAGCAGTTCTTC CASSNPGQSYNEQFF
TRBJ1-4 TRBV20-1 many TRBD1 TGCAGTGCTAGAGGGTTGGGACAGCGTAATGAAAAACTGTTTTTT CSARGLGQRNEKLFF
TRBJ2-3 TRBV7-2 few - TGTGCCAGCAGCTCAACCCTAGGGCAGACTAGCACAGATACGCAGTATTTT CASSSTLGQTSTDTQYF
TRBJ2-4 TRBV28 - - TGTGCCAGCAGTTACAGGGCGGGCAAAAACATTCAGTACTTC CASSYRAGKNIQYF
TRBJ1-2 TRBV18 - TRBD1 TGTGCCAGCTCACCCGGGACAGGGGTTAATGACTACACCTTC CASSPGTGVNDYTF
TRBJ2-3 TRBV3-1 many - TGTGCCAGCAGCCAAGACCGGGTACGCACAGATACGCAGTATTTT CASSQDRVRTDTQYF
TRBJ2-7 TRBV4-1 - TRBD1 TGCGCCAGCAGCCAAGCCGGGACAGGGACCTACGAGCAGTACTTC CASSQAGTGTYEQYF
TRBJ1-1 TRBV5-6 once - TGTGCCAGCAGTTGGGACAAAGGAGGGAACACTGAAGCTTTCTTT CASSWDKGGNTEAFF
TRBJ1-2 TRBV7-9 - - TGTGCCAGCAGCTTAGGGTTGTCGGAATCTCTCTATGGCTACACCTTC CASSLGLSESLYGYTF
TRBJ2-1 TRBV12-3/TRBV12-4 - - TGTGCCAGCAGTCACACTAGAGAGAATGAGCAGTTCTTC CASSHTRENEQFF
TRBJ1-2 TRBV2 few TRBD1 TGTGCCAGCAGTGAAGCCGACAGGGACTATGGCTACACCTTC CASSEADRDYGYTF
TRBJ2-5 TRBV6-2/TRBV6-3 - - TGTGCCAGCAGAGCCCGAACCAAGGACAGTTACCAAGAGACCCAGTACTTC CASRARTKDSYQETQYF
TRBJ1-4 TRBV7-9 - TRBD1 TGTGCCAGCAGCTTTGATGGGACAGAGAATGAAAAACTGTTTTTT CASSFDGTENEKLFF
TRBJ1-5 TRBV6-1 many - TGTGCCAGCAGTGCAGGGGTTAGCAATCAGCCCCAGCATTTT CASSAGVSNQPQHF
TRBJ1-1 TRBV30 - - TGTGCCTGGAGTGGAGGACAGTCTGAAGCTTTCTTT CAWSGGQSEAFF
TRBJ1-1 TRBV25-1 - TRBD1 TGTGCCAGCAGTGGATTTCTCGACAGGGGGACTGAAGCTTTCTTT CASSGFLDRGTEAFF
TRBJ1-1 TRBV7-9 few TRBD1 TGTGCCAGCAGCCGTGCCGGGACAGGGGACACTGAAGCTTTCTTT CASSRAGTGDTEAFF
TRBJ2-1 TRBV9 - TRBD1 TGTGCCAGCAGCCTCCGGGACAGGGACAACGATGAGCAGTTCTTC CASSLRDRDNDEQFF
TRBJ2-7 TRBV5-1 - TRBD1 TGCGCCAGCAGCTTCATGGGACAGACCTACGAGCAGTACTTC CASSFMGQTYEQYF
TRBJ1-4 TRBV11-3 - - TGTGCCAGCAGCTTAGGGCAGGTGGCCGAAAAACTGTTTTTT CASSLGQVAEKLFF